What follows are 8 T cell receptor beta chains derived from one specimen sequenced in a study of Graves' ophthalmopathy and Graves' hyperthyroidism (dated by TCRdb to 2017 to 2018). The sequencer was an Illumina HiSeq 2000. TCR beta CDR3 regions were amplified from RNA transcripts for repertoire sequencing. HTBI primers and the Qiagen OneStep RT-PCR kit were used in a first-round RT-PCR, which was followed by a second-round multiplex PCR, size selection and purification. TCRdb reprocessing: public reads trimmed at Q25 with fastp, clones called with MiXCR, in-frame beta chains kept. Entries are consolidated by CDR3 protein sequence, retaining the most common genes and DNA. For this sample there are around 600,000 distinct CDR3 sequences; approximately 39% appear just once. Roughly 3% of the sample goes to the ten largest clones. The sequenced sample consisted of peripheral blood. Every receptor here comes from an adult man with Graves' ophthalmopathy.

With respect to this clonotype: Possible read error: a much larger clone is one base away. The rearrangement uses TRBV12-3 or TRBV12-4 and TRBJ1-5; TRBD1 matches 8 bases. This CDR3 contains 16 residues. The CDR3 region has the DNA TGTGCCAGCAGTGCCCGACAGGGGATCGGTAATCAGTCCCAGCATTTT. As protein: CASSARQGIGNQSQHF.

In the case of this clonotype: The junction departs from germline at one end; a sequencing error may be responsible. Here the CDR3 reads CVSSEVGRRLGEQYF. DNA for the CDR3: TGTGTCAGCAGCGAGGTAGGCAGGAGATTGGGCGAGCAGTACTTC. The chain employs TRBV5-1 and TRBJ2-7; D ambiguous. The CDR3 length is 15 residues. Per germline, CDR1 SGHRS and CDR2 YFSETQ. The variable domain in full, with the rest retrieved from reference TRBV5-1 and TRBJ2-7, is KAGVTQTPRYLIKTRGQQVTLSCSPISGHRSVSWYQQTPGQGLQFLFEYFSETQRNKGNFPGRFSGRQFSNSRSEMNVSTLELGDSALYLCVSSEVGRRLGEQYFGPGTRLTVT.

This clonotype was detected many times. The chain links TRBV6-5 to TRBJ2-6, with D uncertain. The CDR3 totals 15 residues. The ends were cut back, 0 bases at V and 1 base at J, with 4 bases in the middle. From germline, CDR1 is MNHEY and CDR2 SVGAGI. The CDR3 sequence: CASSYSPSGANVLTF. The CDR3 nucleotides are TGTGCCAGCAGTTACTCGCCGTCTGGGGCCAACGTCCTGACTTTC.

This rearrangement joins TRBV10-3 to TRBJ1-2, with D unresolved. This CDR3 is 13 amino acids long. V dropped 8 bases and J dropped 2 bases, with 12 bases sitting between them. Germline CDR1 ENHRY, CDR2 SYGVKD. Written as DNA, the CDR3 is TGTGCCATCGGGAGCACAGACAACTATGGCTACACCTTC. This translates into CAIGSTDNYGYTF.

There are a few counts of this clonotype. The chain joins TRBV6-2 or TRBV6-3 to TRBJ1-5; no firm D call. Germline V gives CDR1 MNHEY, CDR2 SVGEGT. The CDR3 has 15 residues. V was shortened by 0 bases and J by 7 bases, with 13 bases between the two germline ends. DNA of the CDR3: TGTGCCAGCAGTTACTCGAGGAGCCCCAGGCAGCCCCAGCATTTT. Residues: CASSYSRSPRQPQHF.

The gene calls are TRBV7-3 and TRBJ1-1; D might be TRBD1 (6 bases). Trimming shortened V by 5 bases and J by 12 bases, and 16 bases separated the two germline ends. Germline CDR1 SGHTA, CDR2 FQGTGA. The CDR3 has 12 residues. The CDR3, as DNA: TGTGCCAGCAGCCGAGGGGGGGTACAGCCTTTCTTT. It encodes CASSRGGVQPFF. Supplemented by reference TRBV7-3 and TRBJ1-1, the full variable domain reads GAGVSQTPSNKVTEKGKYVELRCDPISGHTALYWYRQSLGQGPEFLIYFQGTGAADDSGLPNDRFFAVRPEGSVSTLKIQRTERGDSAVYLCASSRGGVQPFFGQGTRLTVV.

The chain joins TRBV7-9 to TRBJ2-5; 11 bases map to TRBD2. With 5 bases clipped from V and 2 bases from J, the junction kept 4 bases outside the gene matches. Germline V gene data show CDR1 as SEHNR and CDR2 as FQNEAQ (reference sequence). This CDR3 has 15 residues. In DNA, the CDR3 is TGTGCCAGCAGCGGACGACTAGCGGGGCAAGAGACCCAGTACTTC. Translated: CASSGRLAGQETQYF.

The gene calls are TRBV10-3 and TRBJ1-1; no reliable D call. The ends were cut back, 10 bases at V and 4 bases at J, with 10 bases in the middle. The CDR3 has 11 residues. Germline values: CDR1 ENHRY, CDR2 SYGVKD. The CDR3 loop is CATDRGTEAFF. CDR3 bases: TGTGCCACTGACCGGGGCACTGAAGCTTTCTTT.